This T cell receptor beta chain was found in a study of radiation and T cells in renal cell carcinoma. Study results and caveats: Baseline intratumoral clonotype presence is unknown without pretreatment biopsies. In blood, top tumor clones expanded by 2 weeks, shrinking by 4.

In the case of this clone: What it binds is not known.

As to time point: blood 4 weeks post-SBRT, at nephrectomy. Regarding treatment: 15 Gy SBRT to primary tumor, nephrectomy 4 weeks later. Nephrectomy followed 15 Gy stereotactic body radiation by 4 weeks. Clear cell pathology was present in this patient's renal cell carcinoma. Some clones are missing from TCRdb's copy, which holds only in-frame ones; the method was immunoSEQ multiplex PCR. The sample shows some 64,000 clones, over 60% of them seen only once. From germline, CDR1 is SGHRS and CDR2 YFSETQ. The V gene end was trimmed by 0 bases and the J gene end by 4 bases; junction bases not matched to a gene: 6. The CDR3 consists of 16 residues.

The sequencing used blood, collected from a patient whose treatment included radiotherapy and nephrectomy. This receptor was obtained from a man between 60 and 75 years old with renal cell carcinoma. The rearrangement links TRBV5-1 to TRBJ1-1; 10 bases are a match to TRBD1. CDR3 protein: CASSLDWTGGVTEAFF. CDR3 bases: TGCGCCAGCAGCTTGGACTGGACAGGGGGAGTCACTGAAGCTTTCTTT.